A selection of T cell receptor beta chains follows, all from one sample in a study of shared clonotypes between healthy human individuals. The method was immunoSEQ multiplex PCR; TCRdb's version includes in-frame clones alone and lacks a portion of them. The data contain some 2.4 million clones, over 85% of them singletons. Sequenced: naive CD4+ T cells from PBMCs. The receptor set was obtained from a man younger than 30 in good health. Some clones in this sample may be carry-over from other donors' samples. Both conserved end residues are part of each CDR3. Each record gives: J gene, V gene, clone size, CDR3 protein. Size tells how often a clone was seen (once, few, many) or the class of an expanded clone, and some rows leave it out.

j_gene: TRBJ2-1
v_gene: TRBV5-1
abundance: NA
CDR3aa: CASSFSYEQFF

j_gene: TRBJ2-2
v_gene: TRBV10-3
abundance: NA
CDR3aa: CAISEPTSGRSDTGELFF

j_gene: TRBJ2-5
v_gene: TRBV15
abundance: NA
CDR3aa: CATSRTGQLQETQYF

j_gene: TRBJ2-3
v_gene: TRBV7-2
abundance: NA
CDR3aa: CASSLGLTADTQYF

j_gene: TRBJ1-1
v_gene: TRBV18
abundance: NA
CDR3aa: CASSPNLNTEAFF

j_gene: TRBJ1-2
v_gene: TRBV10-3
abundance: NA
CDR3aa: CAISESWGQGGYTF

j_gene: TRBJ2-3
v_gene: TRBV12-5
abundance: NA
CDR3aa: CASGLGKPADTQYF

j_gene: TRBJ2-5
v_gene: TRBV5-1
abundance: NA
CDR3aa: CASSFGQGLGQETQYF

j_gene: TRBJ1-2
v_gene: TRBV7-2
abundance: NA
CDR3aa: CASRWALSGYTF

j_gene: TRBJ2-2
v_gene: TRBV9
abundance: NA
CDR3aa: CASSPQLRVGNTGELFF

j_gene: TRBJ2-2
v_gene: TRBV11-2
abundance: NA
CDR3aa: CASSLDWGGSGTGELFF

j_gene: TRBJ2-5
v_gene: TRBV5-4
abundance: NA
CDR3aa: CASSLRGAETQYF

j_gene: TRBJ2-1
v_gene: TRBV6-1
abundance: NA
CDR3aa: CASSEGYGGLNEQFF

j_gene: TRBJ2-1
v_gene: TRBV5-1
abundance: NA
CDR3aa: CASSPGGGGDNEQFF

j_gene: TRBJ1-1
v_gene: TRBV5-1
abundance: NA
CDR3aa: CASSWAAPMNTEAFF

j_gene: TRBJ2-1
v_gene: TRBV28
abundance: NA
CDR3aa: CASRREREGGFF

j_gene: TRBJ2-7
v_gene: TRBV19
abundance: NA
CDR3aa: CASSRPGPYEQYF

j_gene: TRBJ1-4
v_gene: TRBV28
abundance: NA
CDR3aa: CASKTGGNEKLFF

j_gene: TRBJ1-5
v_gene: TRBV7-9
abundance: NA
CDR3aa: CASSLGPGQPQHF

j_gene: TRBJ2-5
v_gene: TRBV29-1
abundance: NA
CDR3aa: CSAVPEGGETQYF

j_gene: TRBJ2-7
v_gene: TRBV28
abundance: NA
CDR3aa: CASSSTGEVNEQYF

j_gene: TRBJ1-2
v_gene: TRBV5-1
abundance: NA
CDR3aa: CASREDSANYGYTF

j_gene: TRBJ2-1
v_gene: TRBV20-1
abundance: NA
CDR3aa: CSASSGSRWFF

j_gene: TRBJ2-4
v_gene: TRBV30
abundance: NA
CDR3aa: CASKGAKNIQYF

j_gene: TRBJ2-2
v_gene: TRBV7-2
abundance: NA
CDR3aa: CASSLGSGGELFF

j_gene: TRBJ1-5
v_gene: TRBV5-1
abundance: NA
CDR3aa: CASSLSGGGNQPQHF

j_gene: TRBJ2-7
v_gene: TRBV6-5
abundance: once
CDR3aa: CASSTRTGPTYEQYF

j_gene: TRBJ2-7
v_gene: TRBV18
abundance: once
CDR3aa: CASSPNPGSSYEQYF